This T cell receptor (beta chain) was identified in a study of shared clonotypes between healthy human individuals. Study background: The donors, a couple of women and three men, were aged 18 to 49.

The CDR3 is 16 residues long. Germline V CDR1 and CDR2: LNHDA, SQIVND (reference sequence). The V segment lost 7 bases and the J segment 7 bases; nucleotides outside the gene matches: 15. Investigators spread the genomic DNA of each subset evenly over several immunoSEQ plates. Original handling: From ImmunoSEQ came sequences covering only the junction and carrying no quality scores, so filtering differed. Libraries were prepared by immunoSEQ multiplex PCR; TCRdb keeps only in-frame clonotypes and omits some of them. V and J calls and clone size are those listed in that table; D and trimming were worked out from the DNA. The sample lists around 510,000 clones; around 81% were seen once.

The receptor comes from a woman between 40 and 50 years old in good health. Some clones in this sample may be carry-over from other donors' samples. The source material was PBMCs. This chain links TRBV19 with TRBJ1-5, with 8 bases matching TRBD1. CDR3 protein: CASTLTGAGDKQPQHF. CDR3 in DNA: TGTGCCAGTACCCTGACAGGGGCTGGGGACAAACAGCCCCAGCATTTT.